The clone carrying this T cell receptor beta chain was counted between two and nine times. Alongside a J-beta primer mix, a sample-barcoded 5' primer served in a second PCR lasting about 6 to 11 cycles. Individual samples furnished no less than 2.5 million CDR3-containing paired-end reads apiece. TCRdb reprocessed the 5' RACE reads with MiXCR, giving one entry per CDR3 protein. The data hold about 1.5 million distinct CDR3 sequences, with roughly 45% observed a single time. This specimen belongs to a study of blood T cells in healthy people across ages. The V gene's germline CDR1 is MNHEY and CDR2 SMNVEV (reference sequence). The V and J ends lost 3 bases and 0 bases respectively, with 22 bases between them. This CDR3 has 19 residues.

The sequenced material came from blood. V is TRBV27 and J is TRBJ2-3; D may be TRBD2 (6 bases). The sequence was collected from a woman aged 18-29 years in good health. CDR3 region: CASSFKGLASHSSTDTQYF. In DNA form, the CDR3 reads TGTGCCAGCAGTTTTAAAGGCCTAGCGAGTCATTCTAGCACAGATACGCAGTATTTT.